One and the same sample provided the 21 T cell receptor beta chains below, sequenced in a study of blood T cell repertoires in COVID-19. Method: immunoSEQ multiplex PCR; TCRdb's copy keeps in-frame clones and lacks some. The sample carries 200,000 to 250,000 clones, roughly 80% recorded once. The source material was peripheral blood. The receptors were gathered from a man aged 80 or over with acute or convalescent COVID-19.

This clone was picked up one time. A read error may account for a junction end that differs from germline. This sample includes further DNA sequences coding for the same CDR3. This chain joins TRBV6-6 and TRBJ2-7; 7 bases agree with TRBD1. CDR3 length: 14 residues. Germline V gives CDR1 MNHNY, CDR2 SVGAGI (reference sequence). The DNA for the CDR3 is TGTGCCAGCAGCTACTCCGACAGGGCATACGAGCAGTACTTC. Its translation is CASSYSDRAYEQYF.

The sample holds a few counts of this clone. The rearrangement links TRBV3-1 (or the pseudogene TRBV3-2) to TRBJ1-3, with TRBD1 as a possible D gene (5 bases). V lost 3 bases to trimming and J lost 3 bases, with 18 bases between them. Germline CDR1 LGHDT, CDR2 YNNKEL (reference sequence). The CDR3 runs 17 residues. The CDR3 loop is CASSQQGLRRGGNTIYF. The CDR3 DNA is TGTGCCAGCAGCCAGCAGGGACTAAGGAGGGGTGGAAACACCATATATTTT.

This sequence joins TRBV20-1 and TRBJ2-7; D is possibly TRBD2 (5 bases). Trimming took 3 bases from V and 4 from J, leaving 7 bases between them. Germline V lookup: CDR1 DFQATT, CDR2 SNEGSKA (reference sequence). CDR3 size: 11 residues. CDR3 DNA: TGCAGTGCTAGTCCGGGGTACGAGCAGTACTTC. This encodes CSASPGYEQYF.

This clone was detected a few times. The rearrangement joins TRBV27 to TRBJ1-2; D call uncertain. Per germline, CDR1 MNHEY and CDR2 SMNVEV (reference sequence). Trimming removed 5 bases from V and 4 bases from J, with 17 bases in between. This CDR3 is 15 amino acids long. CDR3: CASSPGVASGYGYTF. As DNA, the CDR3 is TGTGCCAGCAGTCCCGGAGTGGCCTCCGGCTATGGCTACACCTTC.

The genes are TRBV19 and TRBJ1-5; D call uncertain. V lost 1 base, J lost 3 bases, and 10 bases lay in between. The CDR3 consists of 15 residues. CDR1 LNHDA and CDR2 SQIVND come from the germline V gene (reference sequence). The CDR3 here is CASSIGREHNQPQHF. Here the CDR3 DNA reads TGTGCCAGTAGTATAGGGAGGGAACACAATCAGCCCCAGCATTTT.

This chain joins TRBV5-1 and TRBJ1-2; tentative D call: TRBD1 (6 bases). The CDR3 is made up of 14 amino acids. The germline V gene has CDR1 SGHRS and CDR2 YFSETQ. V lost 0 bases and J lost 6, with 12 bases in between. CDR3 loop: CASSLDGQLNGYTF. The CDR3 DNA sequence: TGCGCCAGCAGCTTGGACGGACAGCTCAATGGCTACACCTTC. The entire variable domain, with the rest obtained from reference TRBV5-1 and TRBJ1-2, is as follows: KAGVTQTPRYLIKTRGQQVTLSCSPISGHRSVSWYQQTPGQGLQFLFEYFSETQRNKGNFPGRFSGRQFSNSRSEMNVSTLELGDSALYLCASSLDGQLNGYTFGSGTRLTVV.

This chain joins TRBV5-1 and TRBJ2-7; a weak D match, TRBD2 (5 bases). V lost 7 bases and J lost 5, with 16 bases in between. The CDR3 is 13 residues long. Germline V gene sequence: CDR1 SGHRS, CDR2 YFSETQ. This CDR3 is CASRAGVGNEQYF. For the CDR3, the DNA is TGCGCCAGCCGAGCTGGGGTCGGGAACGAGCAGTACTTC. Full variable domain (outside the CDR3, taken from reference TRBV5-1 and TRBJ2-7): KAGVTQTPRYLIKTRGQQVTLSCSPISGHRSVSWYQQTPGQGLQFLFEYFSETQRNKGNFPGRFSGRQFSNSRSEMNVSTLELGDSALYLCASRAGVGNEQYFGPGTRLTVT.

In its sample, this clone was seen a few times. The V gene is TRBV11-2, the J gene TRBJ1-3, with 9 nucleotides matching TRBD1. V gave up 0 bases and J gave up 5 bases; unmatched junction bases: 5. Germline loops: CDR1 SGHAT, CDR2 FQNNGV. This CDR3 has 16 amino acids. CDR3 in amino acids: CASSLEAGTGRNTIYF. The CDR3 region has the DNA TGTGCCAGCAGCTTAGAAGCCGGGACAGGGAGAAACACCATATATTTT.

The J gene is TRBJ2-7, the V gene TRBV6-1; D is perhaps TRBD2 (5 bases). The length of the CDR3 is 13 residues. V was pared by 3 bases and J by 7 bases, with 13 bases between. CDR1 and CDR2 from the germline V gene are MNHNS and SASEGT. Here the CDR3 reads CASSEDWAFEQYF. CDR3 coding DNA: TGTGCCAGCAGTGAGGACTGGGCCTTTGAGCAGTACTTC.

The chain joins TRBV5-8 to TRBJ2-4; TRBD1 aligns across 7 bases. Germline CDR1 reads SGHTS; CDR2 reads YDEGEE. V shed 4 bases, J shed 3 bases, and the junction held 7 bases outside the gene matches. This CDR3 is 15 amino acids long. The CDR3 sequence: CASSTTGLVKNIQYF. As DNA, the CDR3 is TGTGCCAGCAGCACGACAGGGTTAGTCAAAAACATTCAGTACTTC.

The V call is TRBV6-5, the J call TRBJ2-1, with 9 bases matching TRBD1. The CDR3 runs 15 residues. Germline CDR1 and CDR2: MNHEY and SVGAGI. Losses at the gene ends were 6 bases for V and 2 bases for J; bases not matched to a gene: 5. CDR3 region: CASRQGQGPYNEQFF. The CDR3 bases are TGTGCCAGCAGGCAGGGACAGGGCCCCTACAATGAGCAGTTCTTC.

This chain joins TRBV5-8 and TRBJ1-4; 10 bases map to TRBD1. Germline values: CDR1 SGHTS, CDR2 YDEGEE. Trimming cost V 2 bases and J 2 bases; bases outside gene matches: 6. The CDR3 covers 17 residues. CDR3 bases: TGTGCCAGCAGCTTAAGGACAGGGGGGCTTACTAATGAAAAACTGTTTTTT. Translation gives CASSLRTGGLTNEKLFF.

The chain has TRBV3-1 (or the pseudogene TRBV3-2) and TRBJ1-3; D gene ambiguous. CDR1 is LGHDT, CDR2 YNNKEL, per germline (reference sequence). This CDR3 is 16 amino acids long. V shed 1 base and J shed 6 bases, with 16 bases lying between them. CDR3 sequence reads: CASSQGGLRVENTIYF. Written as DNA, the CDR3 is TGTGCCAGCAGCCAAGGAGGACTGCGGGTAGAAAACACCATATATTTT.

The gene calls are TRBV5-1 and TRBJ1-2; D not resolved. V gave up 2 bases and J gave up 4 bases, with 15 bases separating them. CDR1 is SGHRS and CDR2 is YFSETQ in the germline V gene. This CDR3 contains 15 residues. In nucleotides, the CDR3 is TGCGCCAGCAGCTTTGACGGGAACATGGCCTATGGCTACACCTTC. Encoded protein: CASSFDGNMAYGYTF.

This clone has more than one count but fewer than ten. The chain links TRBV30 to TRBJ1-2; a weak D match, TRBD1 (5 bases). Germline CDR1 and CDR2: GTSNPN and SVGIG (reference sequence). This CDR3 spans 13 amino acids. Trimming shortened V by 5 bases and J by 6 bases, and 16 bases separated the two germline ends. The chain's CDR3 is CAWGRGGFNGYTF. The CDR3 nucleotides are TGTGCCTGGGGGAGGGGCGGCTTCAATGGCTACACCTTC.

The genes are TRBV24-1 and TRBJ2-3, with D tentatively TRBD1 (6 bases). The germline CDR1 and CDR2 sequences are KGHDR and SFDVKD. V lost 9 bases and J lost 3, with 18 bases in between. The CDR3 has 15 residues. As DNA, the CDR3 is TGTGCCACCCAAATGCCGGGACATCCAACAGATACGCAGTATTTT. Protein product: CATQMPGHPTDTQYF.

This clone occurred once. CDR3 protein: CASGTSGHYNEQFF. The CDR3 DNA follows: TGTGCCAGCGGCACTAGCGGACACTACAATGAGCAGTTCTTC. This sequence joins TRBV6-5 and TRBJ2-1; 8 positions agree with TRBD2. V lost 8 bases to trimming and J lost 3 bases; unmatched junction nucleotides: 6. The germline gives CDR1 MNHEY, CDR2 SVGAGI. The CDR3 loop spans 14 amino acids.

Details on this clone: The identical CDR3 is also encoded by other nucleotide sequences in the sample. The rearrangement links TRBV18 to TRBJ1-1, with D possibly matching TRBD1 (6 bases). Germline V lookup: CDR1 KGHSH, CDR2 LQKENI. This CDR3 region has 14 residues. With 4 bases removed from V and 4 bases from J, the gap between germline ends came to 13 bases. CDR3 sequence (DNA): TGTGCCAGCTCACAGGGCAGGGGAAGCACTGAAGCTTTCTTT. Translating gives CASSQGRGSTEAFF.

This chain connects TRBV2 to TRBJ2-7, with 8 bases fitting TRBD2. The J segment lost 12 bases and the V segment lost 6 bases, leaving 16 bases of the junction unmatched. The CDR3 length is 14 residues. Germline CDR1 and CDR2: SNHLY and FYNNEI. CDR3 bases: TGTGCCAGCAGAGGGGCTAGCGGGCGGACAGATCTGTACTTC. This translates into CASRGASGRTDLYF.

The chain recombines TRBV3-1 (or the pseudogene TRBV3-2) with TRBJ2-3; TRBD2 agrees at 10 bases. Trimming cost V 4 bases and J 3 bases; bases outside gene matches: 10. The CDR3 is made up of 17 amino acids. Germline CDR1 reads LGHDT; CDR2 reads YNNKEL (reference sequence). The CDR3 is CASSLFHSGRGTDTQYF. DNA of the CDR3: TGTGCCAGCAGCCTATTCCACAGCGGGAGGGGAACAGATACGCAGTATTTT.

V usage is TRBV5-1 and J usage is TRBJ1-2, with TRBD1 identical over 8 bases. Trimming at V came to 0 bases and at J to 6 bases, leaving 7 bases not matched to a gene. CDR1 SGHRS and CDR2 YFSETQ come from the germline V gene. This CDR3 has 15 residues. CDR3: CASSLAAGRGHGYTF. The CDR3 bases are TGCGCCAGCAGCTTGGCGGCGGGCAGGGGGCATGGCTACACCTTC.